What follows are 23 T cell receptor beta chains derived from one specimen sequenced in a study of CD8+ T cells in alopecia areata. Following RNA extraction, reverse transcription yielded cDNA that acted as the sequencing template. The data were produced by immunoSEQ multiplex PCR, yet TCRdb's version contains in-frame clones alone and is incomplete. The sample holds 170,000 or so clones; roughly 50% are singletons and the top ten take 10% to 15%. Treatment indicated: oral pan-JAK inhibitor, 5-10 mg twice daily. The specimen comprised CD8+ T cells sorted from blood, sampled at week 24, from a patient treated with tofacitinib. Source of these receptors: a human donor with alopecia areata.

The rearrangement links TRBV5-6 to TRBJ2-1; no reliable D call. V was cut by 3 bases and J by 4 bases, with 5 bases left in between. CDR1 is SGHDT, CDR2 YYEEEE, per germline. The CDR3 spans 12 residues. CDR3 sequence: CASSSTYNEQFF. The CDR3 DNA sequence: TGTGCCAGCAGCTCAACGTACAATGAGCAGTTCTTC.

CDR3 sequence reads: CASSPGTGAYYEQYF. In DNA, the CDR3 is TGTGCCAGCAGTCCCGGGACAGGGGCCTACTACGAGCAGTACTTC. This sequence joins TRBV27 and TRBJ2-7; TRBD1 matches 10 bases. The germline V gene has CDR1 MNHEY and CDR2 SMNVEV (reference sequence). The CDR3 is 15 amino acids. V lost 5 bases, J lost 3 bases, and 7 bases stayed unmatched.

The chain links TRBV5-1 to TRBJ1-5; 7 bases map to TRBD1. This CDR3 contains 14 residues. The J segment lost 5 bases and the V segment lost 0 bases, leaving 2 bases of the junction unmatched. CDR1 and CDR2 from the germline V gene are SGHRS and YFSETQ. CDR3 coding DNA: TGCGCCAGCAGCTTGGACAGGGGAGATCAGCCCCAGCATTTT. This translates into CASSLDRGDQPQHF.

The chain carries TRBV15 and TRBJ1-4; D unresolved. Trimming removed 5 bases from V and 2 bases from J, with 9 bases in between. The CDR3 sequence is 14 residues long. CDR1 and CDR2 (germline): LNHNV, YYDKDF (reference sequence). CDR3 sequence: CATSLEWTNEKLFF. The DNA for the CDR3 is TGTGCCACCAGCCTTGAGTGGACTAATGAAAAACTGTTTTTT. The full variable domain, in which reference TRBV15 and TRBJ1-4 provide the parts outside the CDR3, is DAMVIQNPRYQVTQFGKPVTLSCSQTLNHNVMYWYQQKSSQAPKLLFHYYDKDFNNEADTPDNFQSRRPNTSFCFLDIRSPGLGDTAMYLCATSLEWTNEKLFFGSGTQLSVL.

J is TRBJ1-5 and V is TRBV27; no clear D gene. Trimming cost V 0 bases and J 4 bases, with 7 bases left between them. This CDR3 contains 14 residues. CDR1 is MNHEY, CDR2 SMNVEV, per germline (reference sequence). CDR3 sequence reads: CASSLSGKNQPQHF. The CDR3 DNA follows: TGTGCCAGCAGTTTATCAGGGAAGAATCAGCCCCAGCATTTT.

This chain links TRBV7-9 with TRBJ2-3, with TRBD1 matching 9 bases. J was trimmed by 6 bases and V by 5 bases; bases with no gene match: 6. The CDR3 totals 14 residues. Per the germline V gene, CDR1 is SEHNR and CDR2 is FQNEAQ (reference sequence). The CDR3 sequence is CASSPTGGRDTQYF. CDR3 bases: TGTGCCAGCAGCCCTACAGGGGGCAGGGATACGCAGTATTTT.

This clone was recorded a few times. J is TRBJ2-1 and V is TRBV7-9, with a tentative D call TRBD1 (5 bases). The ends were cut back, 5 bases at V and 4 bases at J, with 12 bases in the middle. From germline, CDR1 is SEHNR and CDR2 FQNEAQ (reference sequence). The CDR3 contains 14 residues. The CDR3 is CASSDETGYNEQFF. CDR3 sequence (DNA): TGTGCCAGCAGCGACGAAACAGGTTACAATGAGCAGTTCTTC.

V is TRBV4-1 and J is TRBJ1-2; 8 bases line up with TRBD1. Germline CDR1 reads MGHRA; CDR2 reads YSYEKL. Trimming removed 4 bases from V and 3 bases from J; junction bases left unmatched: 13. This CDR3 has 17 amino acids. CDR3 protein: CASSLFPRTGTDYGYTF. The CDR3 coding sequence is TGCGCCAGCAGCCTCTTTCCCCGGACAGGGACGGACTATGGCTACACCTTC.

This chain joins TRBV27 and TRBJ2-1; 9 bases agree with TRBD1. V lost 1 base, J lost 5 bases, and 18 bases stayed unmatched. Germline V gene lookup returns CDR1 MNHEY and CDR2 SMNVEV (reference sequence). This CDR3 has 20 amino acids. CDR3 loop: CASSLLGWAETGGAHNEQFF. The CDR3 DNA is TGTGCCAGCAGTTTATTAGGCTGGGCGGAGACAGGGGGGGCACACAATGAGCAGTTCTTC.

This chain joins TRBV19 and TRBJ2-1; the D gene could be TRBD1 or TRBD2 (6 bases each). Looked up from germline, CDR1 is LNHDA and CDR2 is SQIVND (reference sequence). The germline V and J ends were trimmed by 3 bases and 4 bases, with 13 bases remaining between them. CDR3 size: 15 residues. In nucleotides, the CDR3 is TGTGCCAGTAGTATTGGTCGGGGGCCGTACAATGAGCAGTTCTTC. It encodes CASSIGRGPYNEQFF.

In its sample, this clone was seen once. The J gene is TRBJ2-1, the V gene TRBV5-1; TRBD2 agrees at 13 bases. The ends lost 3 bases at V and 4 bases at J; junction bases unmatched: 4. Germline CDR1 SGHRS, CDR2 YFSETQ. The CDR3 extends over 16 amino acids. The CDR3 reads CASSWTSGGPYNEQFF. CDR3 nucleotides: TGCGCCAGCAGCTGGACTAGCGGGGGACCATACAATGAGCAGTTCTTC.

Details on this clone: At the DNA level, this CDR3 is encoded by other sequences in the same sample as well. CDR3 nucleotides: TGTGCCAGCAGTGGTGGCCGCACAGATACGCAGTATTTT. As protein: CASSGGRTDTQYF. The chain couples TRBV2 to TRBJ2-3; D remains ambiguous. Germline loops: CDR1 SNHLY, CDR2 FYNNEI. The V end lost 4 bases, the J end lost 1 base, and 6 bases lay between the germline ends. This CDR3 is 13 amino acids long.

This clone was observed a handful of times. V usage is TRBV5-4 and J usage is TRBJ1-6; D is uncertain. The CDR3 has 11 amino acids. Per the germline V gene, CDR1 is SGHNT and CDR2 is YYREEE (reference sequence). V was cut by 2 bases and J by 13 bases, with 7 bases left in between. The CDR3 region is CASSFSAPLHF. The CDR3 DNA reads TGTGCCAGCAGCTTCTCAGCTCCCCTCCACTTT.

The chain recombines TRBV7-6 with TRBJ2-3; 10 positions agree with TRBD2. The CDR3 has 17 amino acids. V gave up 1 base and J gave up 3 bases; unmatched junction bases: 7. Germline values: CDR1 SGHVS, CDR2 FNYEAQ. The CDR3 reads CASSLVPASGGTDTQYF. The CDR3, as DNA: TGTGCCAGCAGCTTAGTCCCCGCTAGCGGGGGTACAGATACGCAGTATTTT.

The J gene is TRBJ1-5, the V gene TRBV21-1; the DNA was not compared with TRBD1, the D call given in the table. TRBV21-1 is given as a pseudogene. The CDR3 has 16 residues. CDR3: CARPGQGARGNQPQHF. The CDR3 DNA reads TGTGCCAGACCGGGACAGGGGGCACGGGGCAATCAGCCCCAGCATTTT.

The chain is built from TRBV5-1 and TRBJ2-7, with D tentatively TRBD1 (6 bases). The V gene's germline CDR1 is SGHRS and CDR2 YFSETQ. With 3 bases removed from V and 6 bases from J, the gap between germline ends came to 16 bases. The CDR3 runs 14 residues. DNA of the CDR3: TGCGCCAGCAGCTGGGCCCACAGGGTGGTCGAGCAGTACTTC. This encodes CASSWAHRVVEQYF.

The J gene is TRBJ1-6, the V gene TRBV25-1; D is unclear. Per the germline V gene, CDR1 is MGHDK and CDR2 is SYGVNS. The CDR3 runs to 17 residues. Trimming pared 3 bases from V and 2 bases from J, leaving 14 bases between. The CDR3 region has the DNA TGTGCCAGCAGTGAGATTTTCCCTTCGACCTATAATTCACCCCTCCACTTT. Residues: CASSEIFPSTYNSPLHF.

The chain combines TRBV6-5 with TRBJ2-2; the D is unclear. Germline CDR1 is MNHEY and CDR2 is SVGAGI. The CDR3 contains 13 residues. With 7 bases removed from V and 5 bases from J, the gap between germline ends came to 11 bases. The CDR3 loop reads CASILPSTGELFF. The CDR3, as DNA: TGTGCCAGCATATTACCTTCTACCGGGGAGCTGTTTTTT.

The CDR3 region has the DNA TGCAGCGTTCCATCGTTGAACACTGAAGCTTTCTTT. It specifies CSVPSLNTEAFF. The chain joins TRBV29-1 to TRBJ1-1; D is unresolved. CDR1 is SQVTM, CDR2 ANQGSEA, per germline. V was pared by 5 bases and J by 0 bases, with 7 bases between. There are 12 residues in the CDR3.

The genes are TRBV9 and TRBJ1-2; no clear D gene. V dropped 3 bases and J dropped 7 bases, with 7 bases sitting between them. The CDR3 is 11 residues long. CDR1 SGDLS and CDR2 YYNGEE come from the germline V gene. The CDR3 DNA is TGTGCCAGCAGCGCCGAGGGTGGCTACACCTTC. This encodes CASSAEGGYTF.

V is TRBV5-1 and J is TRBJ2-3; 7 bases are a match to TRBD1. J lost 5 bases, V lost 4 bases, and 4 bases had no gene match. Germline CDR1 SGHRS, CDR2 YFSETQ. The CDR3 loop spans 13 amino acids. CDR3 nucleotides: TGCGCCAGCAGCCTGACAGGGCAAGATACGCAGTATTTT. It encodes CASSLTGQDTQYF.

DNA of the CDR3: TGCGCCAGCAGCCAGTGGTCAGGGACCAGTGAGCAGTTCTTC. This translates into CASSQWSGTSEQFF. V gene TRBV4-1 combines with J gene TRBJ2-1; D tentatively reads TRBD1 or TRBD2 (5 bases each). V shed 3 bases and J shed 9 bases, with 15 bases lying between them. The CDR3 contains 14 residues. Germline assignment: CDR1 MGHRA and CDR2 YSYEKL.

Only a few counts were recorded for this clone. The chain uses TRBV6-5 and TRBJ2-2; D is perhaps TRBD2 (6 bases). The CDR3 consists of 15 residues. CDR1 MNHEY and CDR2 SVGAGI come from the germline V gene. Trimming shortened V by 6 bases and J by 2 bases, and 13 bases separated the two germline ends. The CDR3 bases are TGTGCCAGCAGCCCCGGGACTTCCAACACCGGGGAGCTGTTTTTT. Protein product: CASSPGTSNTGELFF.